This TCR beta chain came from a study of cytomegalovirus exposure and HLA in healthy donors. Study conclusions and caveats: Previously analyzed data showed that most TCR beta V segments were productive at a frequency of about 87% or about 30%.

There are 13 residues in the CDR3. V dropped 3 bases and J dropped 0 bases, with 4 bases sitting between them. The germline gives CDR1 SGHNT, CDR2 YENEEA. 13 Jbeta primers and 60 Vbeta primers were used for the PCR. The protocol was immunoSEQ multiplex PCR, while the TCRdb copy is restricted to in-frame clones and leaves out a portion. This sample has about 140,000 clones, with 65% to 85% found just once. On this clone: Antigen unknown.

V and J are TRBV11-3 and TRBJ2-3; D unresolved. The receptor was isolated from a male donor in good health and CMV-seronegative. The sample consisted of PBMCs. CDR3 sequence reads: CASSLASTDTQYF. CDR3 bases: TGTGCCAGCAGCTTGGCTAGCACAGATACGCAGTATTTT.